This is a list of T cell receptor beta chains from one sample in a study of Ad26.COV2.S vaccination and SARS-CoV-2 variants. Profiled with immunoSEQ multiplex PCR; TCRdb holds only in-frame clones, not every one. The sample records approximately 410,000 clones, roughly 90% being singletons. The sample consisted of peripheral blood, taken in a trial of Ad26.COV2.S vaccine versus placebo. Receptors were obtained from a person between 18 and 65 years old who received the Ad26.COV2.S COVID-19 vaccine or a placebo. Both conserved end residues are part of each CDR3. Each record gives: J gene, V gene, CDR3 length, clone size, D gene, CDR3 DNA, CDR3 protein. The D gene is left open where the match is weak. For some rows the clone size is stated as once, few or many, or as a class when expanded; others skip it.

J gene: TRBJ2-3
V gene: TRBV5-6
CDR3 length: 17
clone size: -
D gene: TRBD2
CDR3 DNA: TGTGCCAGCAGCCTACCTGGACTAGCGGGGGGCACAGATACGCAGTATTTT
CDR3 protein: CASSLPGLAGGTDTQYF

J gene: TRBJ1-4
V gene: TRBV5-1
CDR3 length: 15
clone size: -
D gene: -
CDR3 DNA: TGCGCCAGCTCTGTTGCTGATCCAACTAATGAAAAACTGTTTTTT
CDR3 protein: CASSVADPTNEKLFF

J gene: TRBJ2-3
V gene: TRBV2
CDR3 length: 14
clone size: once
D gene: TRBD1
CDR3 DNA: TGTGCCAGCAGGGGACAGGGCGGCACAGATACGCAGTATTTT
CDR3 protein: CASRGQGGTDTQYF

J gene: TRBJ2-7
V gene: TRBV29-1
CDR3 length: 12
clone size: -
D gene: -
CDR3 DNA: TGCAGCGTTGGGCTTCCAGGGAGTGAGCAGTACTTC
CDR3 protein: CSVGLPGSEQYF

J gene: TRBJ1-2
V gene: TRBV9
CDR3 length: 17
clone size: -
D gene: -
CDR3 DNA: TGTGCCAGCAGCGTAGCTAGTAGGGGGGACCGAAACTATGGCTACACCTTC
CDR3 protein: CASSVASRGDRNYGYTF

J gene: TRBJ2-7
V gene: TRBV7-8
CDR3 length: 15
clone size: -
D gene: -
CDR3 DNA: TGTGCCAGCAGCTCTCGACAGGGAGGAGTCTACGAGCAGTACTTC
CDR3 protein: CASSSRQGGVYEQYF

J gene: TRBJ2-3
V gene: TRBV3-1/TRBV3-2
CDR3 length: 19
clone size: -
D gene: TRBD2
CDR3 DNA: TGTGCCAGCAGCCAAGACCGTAGCGGGGGGTGGTATGGCACAGATACGCAGTATTTT
CDR3 protein: CASSQDRSGGWYGTDTQYF

J gene: TRBJ1-1
V gene: TRBV5-1
CDR3 length: 13
clone size: -
D gene: -
CDR3 DNA: TGCGCCAGCAGCTATGAGCCTAACACTGAAGCTTTCTTT
CDR3 protein: CASSYEPNTEAFF

J gene: TRBJ1-1
V gene: TRBV7-2
CDR3 length: 15
clone size: -
D gene: TRBD1
CDR3 DNA: TGTGCCAGCAGCTTAGTTATGACAGGGGGTACTGAAGCTTTCTTT
CDR3 protein: CASSLVMTGGTEAFF

J gene: TRBJ2-3
V gene: TRBV5-1
CDR3 length: 15
clone size: -
D gene: -
CDR3 DNA: TGCGCCAGCAGCGGCCGGGGTCATGCCACAGATACGCAGTATTTT
CDR3 protein: CASSGRGHATDTQYF

J gene: TRBJ1-2
V gene: TRBV9
CDR3 length: 13
clone size: once
D gene: -
CDR3 DNA: TGTGCCAGCAGCGTCTCGACAGACTATGGCTACACCTTC
CDR3 protein: CASSVSTDYGYTF

J gene: TRBJ2-2
V gene: TRBV11-2
CDR3 length: 13
clone size: -
D gene: -
CDR3 DNA: TGTGCCAGCAGATCGAGGGTGCCCGGGGAGCTGTTTTTT
CDR3 protein: CASRSRVPGELFF

J gene: TRBJ1-6
V gene: TRBV18
CDR3 length: 16
clone size: -
D gene: -
CDR3 DNA: TGTGCCAGCTCATCCACCGGGTCGCTACTTAATTCACCCCTCCACTTT
CDR3 protein: CASSSTGSLLNSPLHF

J gene: TRBJ2-7
V gene: TRBV10-3
CDR3 length: 14
clone size: -
D gene: -
CDR3 DNA: TGTGCCATCAGTCCTATGACATCCTCCTACGAGCAGTACTTC
CDR3 protein: CAISPMTSSYEQYF

J gene: TRBJ1-1
V gene: TRBV2
CDR3 length: 12
clone size: -
D gene: TRBD1
CDR3 DNA: TGTGCCAGTGTGACAGGGCTTACTGAAGCTTTCTTT
CDR3 protein: CASVTGLTEAFF

J gene: TRBJ1-2
V gene: TRBV6-2/TRBV6-3
CDR3 length: 12
clone size: -
D gene: -
CDR3 DNA: TGTGCCAGCAGTTATGTTGGGGATGGCTACACCTTC
CDR3 protein: CASSYVGDGYTF

J gene: TRBJ2-7
V gene: TRBV6-5
CDR3 length: 13
clone size: once
D gene: TRBD1
CDR3 DNA: TGTGCCAGCAGGGAGACAGGGTACTACGAGCAGTACTTC
CDR3 protein: CASRETGYYEQYF

J gene: TRBJ1-2
V gene: TRBV13
CDR3 length: 13
clone size: few
D gene: -
CDR3 DNA: TGTGCCAGCACCCGGACCCGGGGCCTTGACTACACCTTC
CDR3 protein: CASTRTRGLDYTF

J gene: TRBJ2-5
V gene: TRBV6-2/TRBV6-3
CDR3 length: 19
clone size: -
D gene: TRBD2
CDR3 DNA: TGTGCCAGCAGCCTCACCCCAGGGGCTAGCGGGGGTAATAGAGAGACCCAGTACTTC
CDR3 protein: CASSLTPGASGGNRETQYF

J gene: TRBJ2-1
V gene: TRBV6-2/TRBV6-3
CDR3 length: 16
clone size: -
D gene: TRBD1
CDR3 DNA: TGTGCCAGCAGTTACCACCCAGGGGGCGTTAGCAATGAGCAGTTCTTC
CDR3 protein: CASSYHPGGVSNEQFF

J gene: TRBJ2-5
V gene: TRBV4-1
CDR3 length: 14
clone size: -
D gene: TRBD1
CDR3 DNA: TGCGCCAGCAGCCAAGGACAGGGGGGAGAGACCCAGTACTTC
CDR3 protein: CASSQGQGGETQYF

J gene: TRBJ1-1
V gene: TRBV5-4
CDR3 length: 14
clone size: -
D gene: -
CDR3 DNA: TGTGCCAGCAGCCCGGTGGGGGTTGGGACTGAAGCTTTCTTT
CDR3 protein: CASSPVGVGTEAFF

J gene: TRBJ1-2
V gene: TRBV9
CDR3 length: 13
clone size: -
D gene: -
CDR3 DNA: TGTGCCAGCAGCGTGGGGACACTCTATAGCTACACCTTC
CDR3 protein: CASSVGTLYSYTF

J gene: TRBJ2-7
V gene: TRBV19
CDR3 length: 15
clone size: -
D gene: TRBD1
CDR3 DNA: TGTGCCAGTTCGAGGGCAGGGGGCCAGTTTTACGAGCAGTACTTC
CDR3 protein: CASSRAGGQFYEQYF

J gene: TRBJ2-3
V gene: TRBV11-2
CDR3 length: 15
clone size: -
D gene: TRBD1
CDR3 DNA: TGTGCCAGCAGCTTAATGACAGGGGGCGTGGATACGCAGTATTTT
CDR3 protein: CASSLMTGGVDTQYF

J gene: TRBJ2-1
V gene: TRBV28
CDR3 length: 16
clone size: -
D gene: TRBD2
CDR3 DNA: TGTGCCAGCAGTTCCTTAGCGGGGGCATCCTACAATGAGCAGTTCTTC
CDR3 protein: CASSSLAGASYNEQFF

J gene: TRBJ1-5
V gene: TRBV18
CDR3 length: 13
clone size: -
D gene: TRBD1
CDR3 DNA: TGTGCCAGCTCAGGGACAGGGGAACAGCCCCAGCATTTT
CDR3 protein: CASSGTGEQPQHF

J gene: TRBJ1-5
V gene: TRBV27
CDR3 length: 15
clone size: -
D gene: TRBD1
CDR3 DNA: TGTGCCAGCAGTTTAAACAGGGGGCTTCATCAGCCCCAGCATTTT
CDR3 protein: CASSLNRGLHQPQHF

J gene: TRBJ1-5
V gene: TRBV19
CDR3 length: 14
clone size: -
D gene: TRBD1
CDR3 DNA: TGTGCCAGTAGTACAAAAGGGGGCAGTCAGCCCCAGCATTTT
CDR3 protein: CASSTKGGSQPQHF

J gene: TRBJ1-2
V gene: TRBV9
CDR3 length: 14
clone size: -
D gene: -
CDR3 DNA: TGTGCCAGCAGCGTAGGATCTGATCGGGGTGGCTACACCTTC
CDR3 protein: CASSVGSDRGGYTF

J gene: TRBJ1-2
V gene: TRBV28
CDR3 length: 17
clone size: few
D gene: -
CDR3 DNA: TGTGCCAGCAGTTCCTTCGGGACAAAATCGGGGTCGGGCGGCTACACCTTC
CDR3 protein: CASSSFGTKSGSGGYTF

J gene: TRBJ2-1
V gene: TRBV6-5
CDR3 length: 15
clone size: -
D gene: TRBD1
CDR3 DNA: TGTGCCAGCAGTCAACAGGGGTTTGGTTACAATGAGCAGTTCTTC
CDR3 protein: CASSQQGFGYNEQFF

J gene: TRBJ2-2
V gene: TRBV5-6
CDR3 length: 17
clone size: -
D gene: TRBD2
CDR3 DNA: TGTGCCAGCAGCCCAAGGGGACTAGCGGGCGGCACCGGGGAGCTGTTTTTT
CDR3 protein: CASSPRGLAGGTGELFF

J gene: TRBJ2-3
V gene: TRBV10-2
CDR3 length: 16
clone size: -
D gene: -
CDR3 DNA: TGCGCCAGCAGTGCACGGACAGAGCCTAGCACAGATACGCAGTATTTT
CDR3 protein: CASSARTEPSTDTQYF

J gene: TRBJ2-7
V gene: TRBV5-4
CDR3 length: 12
clone size: -
D gene: -
CDR3 DNA: TGTGCCAGCAGTCAGAGCTCCTACGAGCAGTACTTC
CDR3 protein: CASSQSSYEQYF

J gene: TRBJ2-7
V gene: TRBV6-5
CDR3 length: 15
clone size: -
D gene: -
CDR3 DNA: TGTGCCAGCAGCCAGATCTCAGGGGCCTCCTACGAGCAGTACTTC
CDR3 protein: CASSQISGASYEQYF

J gene: TRBJ1-2
V gene: TRBV2
CDR3 length: 14
clone size: -
D gene: -
CDR3 DNA: TGTGCCATAGGGGCCGCACGGGACAAGGGTGGCTACACCTTC
CDR3 protein: CAIGAARDKGGYTF

J gene: TRBJ2-2
V gene: TRBV27
CDR3 length: 15
clone size: -
D gene: -
CDR3 DNA: TGTGCCAGCAGTGGACAGAGCAAGGGCACCGGGGAGCTGTTTTTT
CDR3 protein: CASSGQSKGTGELFF

J gene: TRBJ1-1
V gene: TRBV4-1
CDR3 length: 15
clone size: -
D gene: TRBD1
CDR3 DNA: TGCGCCAGCAGCCATCCGGACAGGGAGTTGACTGAAGCTTTCTTT
CDR3 protein: CASSHPDRELTEAFF

J gene: TRBJ2-3
V gene: TRBV29-1
CDR3 length: 15
clone size: few
D gene: -
CDR3 DNA: TGCAGCGCCCCGCTTGGGACGGGGTGGGCAGATACGCAGTATTTT
CDR3 protein: CSAPLGTGWADTQYF

J gene: TRBJ1-1
V gene: TRBV30
CDR3 length: 12
clone size: few
D gene: -
CDR3 DNA: TGTGCCTGTGAGCGGGTGAACACTGAAGCTTTCTTT
CDR3 protein: CACERVNTEAFF

J gene: TRBJ2-1
V gene: TRBV10-3
CDR3 length: 14
clone size: -
D gene: TRBD1
CDR3 DNA: TGTGCCATCACCGACAGGGGTTGGGGCAATGAGCAGTTCTTC
CDR3 protein: CAITDRGWGNEQFF

J gene: TRBJ2-5
V gene: TRBV25-1
CDR3 length: 15
clone size: -
D gene: -
CDR3 DNA: TGTGCCAGCAGTGAGCACGGGGCAGGGAAAGAGACCCAGTACTTC
CDR3 protein: CASSEHGAGKETQYF

J gene: TRBJ2-2
V gene: TRBV29-1
CDR3 length: 13
clone size: -
D gene: -
CDR3 DNA: TGCAGCGCCAGGAGGGACAACACCGGGGAGCTGTTTTTT
CDR3 protein: CSARRDNTGELFF

J gene: TRBJ2-5
V gene: TRBV29-1
CDR3 length: 12
clone size: once
D gene: -
CDR3 DNA: TGCAGCTTTACGGGTCCAGGTGAGACCCAGTACTTC
CDR3 protein: CSFTGPGETQYF

J gene: TRBJ2-7
V gene: TRBV5-6
CDR3 length: 14
clone size: -
D gene: TRBD1
CDR3 DNA: TGTGCCAGCAGCAAGGGACAGGGGATCTACGAGCAGTACTTC
CDR3 protein: CASSKGQGIYEQYF

J gene: TRBJ2-3
V gene: TRBV4-1
CDR3 length: 16
clone size: -
D gene: -
CDR3 DNA: TGCGCCAGCAGCCAAGAGCAGGGAGCCGTCACAGATACGCAGTATTTT
CDR3 protein: CASSQEQGAVTDTQYF

J gene: TRBJ2-3
V gene: TRBV4-1
CDR3 length: 15
clone size: -
D gene: -
CDR3 DNA: TGCGCCAGCAGCCAGGGGGATGGAATGGCAGATACGCAGTATTTT
CDR3 protein: CASSQGDGMADTQYF

J gene: TRBJ2-2
V gene: TRBV5-5
CDR3 length: 17
clone size: once
D gene: -
CDR3 DNA: TGTGCCAGCAGCTTATCTGCCGCAGGGGTTTCCACCGGGGAGCTGTTTTTT
CDR3 protein: CASSLSAAGVSTGELFF